This TCR beta chain was sequenced for a study of spatial heterogeneity in lung cancer. In the study overall: Raw sequencing reads included, on average, more than nine appearances of each unique TCR and UMI combination.

Individual TCR cDNA molecules each bore their own unique molecular identifier. A single record per CDR3 protein comes from TCRdb applying MiXCR to the 5' RACE reads. The sample yields tens of thousands of distinct CDR3 sequences, roughly 5.2% seen once. Germline V gene lookup returns CDR1 SGHTA and CDR2 FQGNSA. Unmatched junction bases numbered 1, after V lost 0 bases and J lost 2 bases. CDR3 size: 15 residues. The sample's time point: sample taken at primary tumor resection. The sequenced material consisted of unsorted whole RNA from tumor, nontumor lung or frozen PBMC. Donors were some 72 untreated early-stage non-small cell lung cancer patients. This clonotype has more than one count but fewer than ten.

The source material was PBMCs, sampled at surgery. The chain carries TRBV7-2 and TRBJ2-1; 7 nucleotides agree with TRBD1. This TCR derives from a male donor with early-stage non-small cell lung cancer. The CDR3, as DNA: TGTGCCAGCAGCTTAGCAGGGGGCGCCTACAATGAGCAGTTCTTC. This codes for CASSLAGGAYNEQFF.